This T cell receptor beta chain was profiled in a study of regulatory T cells in long-lasting Graves disease. Concerning this clonotype: The junction and the germline gene differ at one end; a read error may be behind it.

Looked up from germline, CDR1 is MNHEY and CDR2 is SVGEGT. The CDR3 has 14 amino acids. The TCR beta library used iRepertoire HTBI primers with Arm-PCR amplification of CDR3. TCRdb redid the calling of the multiplex PCR reads with MiXCR, one entry per CDR3 protein. In the table there are around 420,000 distinct CDR3 sequences, about 15% of which are singletons. Stated time point: newly diagnosed GD, antithyroid drugs for less than 3 months. From PBMCs, RNA was extracted and then used to make the TCR library. These records were also assigned to another study, of T cells in Graves' hyperthyroidism and ophthalmopathy. As that report states: HTBI primers were used for first-round RT-PCR of the TCR CDR3.

The starting material was peripheral blood mononuclear cells (PBMCs), obtained at new diagnosis, from a patient treated with antithyroid drugs. The chain joins TRBV6-2 or TRBV6-3 to TRBJ2-3; 10 bases align to TRBD1. The sequence was obtained from a woman aged 40-49 years with Graves disease. The chain's CDR3 is CASRWTGGTGTQYF. CDR3 sequence (DNA): TGTGCCAGCAGATGGACAGGGGGTACAGGTACGCAGTATTTT.